One sample yielded the 30 T cell receptor beta chains listed below, sequenced in a study of Ad26.COV2.S vaccination and SARS-CoV-2 variants. Profiling relied on immunoSEQ multiplex PCR, and the TCRdb table lists in-frame clones only, not all of them. In the table there are over 300,000 clones, roughly 85% of which are singletons. The treatment: around 19 received Ad26.COV2.S at low or high dose, single or two shots; 5 received placebo; per-sample allocation not given. The samples date from day 63 after the first vaccine or placebo injection. The sample here was peripheral blood, taken in a trial of Ad26.COV2.S vaccine versus placebo. The receptors were gathered from a person between 18 and 65 years old who received the Ad26.COV2.S COVID-19 vaccine or a placebo.

The chain has TRBV5-5 and TRBJ2-7, with TRBD1 matching 9 bases. J gave up 0 bases and V 3 bases, and 4 bases lay outside the gene matches. The CDR3 totals 15 residues. The germline CDR1 and CDR2 sequences are SGHKS and YYEKEE (reference sequence). CDR3 in amino acids: CASSSPGQGSYEQYF. As DNA, the CDR3 is TGTGCCAGCAGCTCTCCGGGACAGGGCTCCTACGAGCAGTACTTC.

This chain joins TRBV2 and TRBJ1-5; unclear D gene. The CDR3 totals 16 residues. CDR1 is SNHLY and CDR2 is FYNNEI in the germline V gene. V lost 2 bases to trimming and J lost 4 bases, with 15 bases between them. The chain's CDR3 is CASSEQWAGTNQPQHF. The CDR3, as DNA: TGTGCCAGCAGTGAACAGTGGGCAGGAACGAATCAGCCCCAGCATTTT.

V usage is TRBV5-1 and J usage is TRBJ1-2, with 7 bases aligning to TRBD1. V dropped 4 bases and J dropped 7; count of bases not matched to a gene: 4. CDR1 SGHRS and CDR2 YFSETQ come from the germline V gene. The CDR3 consists of 12 residues. DNA of the CDR3: TGCGCCAGCAGCACAGGGGTCCGTGGCTACACCTTC. Translated: CASSTGVRGYTF.

The sample holds a few counts of this clone. The gene calls are TRBV19 and TRBJ1-6, with D unclear. V gave up 1 base and J gave up 10 bases, with 8 bases separating them. The length of the CDR3 is 13 residues. Germline assignment: CDR1 LNHDA and CDR2 SQIVND (reference sequence). The CDR3 nucleotides read TGTGCCAGTAGTATAGGGGTGTACTCACCCCTCCACTTT. This translates into CASSIGVYSPLHF.

The V and J genes are TRBV24-1 and TRBJ2-1, with 11 bases matching TRBD2. Germline values: CDR1 KGHDR, CDR2 SFDVKD. This CDR3 is built from 19 residues. Germline trimming cut 1 base from V and 6 bases from J; bases unmatched to any gene: 13. The CDR3 bases are TGTGCCACCAGTGATTTTAATCTAGCGGGAGGCCCCACCCGCAATGAGCAGTTCTTC. Translating it yields CATSDFNLAGGPTRNEQFF.

The rearrangement links TRBV19 to TRBJ1-1; D not certain. The CDR3 is made up of 14 amino acids. Trimming stripped 5 bases from V and 3 bases from J, with 13 bases between. CDR1 is LNHDA and CDR2 is SQIVND in the germline V gene (reference sequence). CDR3 sequence reads: CASSWDPGDTEAFF. The CDR3 DNA follows: TGTGCCAGTAGTTGGGATCCTGGAGACACTGAAGCTTTCTTT. Variable domain in full (rest from reference TRBV19 and TRBJ1-1): DGGITQSPKYLFRKEGQNVTLSCEQNLNHDAMYWYRQDPGQGLRLIYYSQIVNDFQKGDIAEGYSVSREKKESFPLTVTSAQKNPTAFYLCASSWDPGDTEAFFGQGTRLTVV.

The rearrangement links TRBV7-2 to TRBJ2-3; 9 bases line up with TRBD2. CDR1 SGHTA and CDR2 FQGNSA come from the germline V gene. Trimming took 5 bases from V and 6 from J; bases not matched to a gene: 6. The length of the CDR3 is 14 residues. CDR3 nucleotides: TGTGCCAGCAGCGAGGGACTAGCACGCGATACGCAGTATTTT. Translation: CASSEGLARDTQYF.

The rearrangement uses TRBV5-1 and TRBJ2-5; D ambiguous. Germline V gives CDR1 SGHRS, CDR2 YFSETQ. The CDR3 contains 10 residues. The germline V and J ends were trimmed by 6 bases and 5 bases, with 5 bases remaining between them. The CDR3 DNA reads as TGCGCCAGCATGACGGAGACCCAGTACTTC. Protein sequence: CASMTETQYF.

CDR3 DNA: TGTGCCAGCAGCTTATATGGGGGACGGAGCAATCAGCCCCAGCATTTT. Translation gives CASSLYGGRSNQPQHF. The chain employs TRBV7-6 and TRBJ1-5, with D perhaps matching TRBD1 (5 bases). The CDR3 contains 16 residues. Germline values: CDR1 SGHVS, CDR2 FNYEAQ. Trimming took off 2 bases at V and 1 base at J, with 12 bases between the two ends. The entire variable domain, with the rest obtained from reference TRBV7-6 and TRBJ1-5, is as follows: GAGVSQSPRYKVTKRGQDVALRCDPISGHVSLYWYRQALGQGPEFLTYFNYEAQQDKSGLPNDRFSAERPEGSISTLTIQRTEQRDSAMYRCASSLYGGRSNQPQHFGDGTRLSIL.

The V and J genes are TRBV9 and TRBJ2-1, with TRBD2 identical over 8 bases. Germline V CDR1 and CDR2: SGDLS, YYNGEE. The CDR3 totals 16 residues. Germline trimming cut 0 bases from V and 4 bases from J; bases unmatched to any gene: 6. CDR3 protein: CASSVGTSPLYNEQFF. The DNA for the CDR3 is TGTGCCAGCAGCGTAGGGACTAGCCCGCTTTACAATGAGCAGTTCTTC. The whole variable domain, filled in from reference TRBV9 and TRBJ2-1, reads DSGVTQTPKHLITATGQRVTLRCSPRSGDLSVYWYQQSLDQGLQFLIQYYNGEERAKGNILERFSAQQFPDLHSELNLSSLELGDSALYFCASSVGTSPLYNEQFFGPGTRLTVL.

The gene calls are TRBV4-1 and TRBJ2-7; 7 bases align to TRBD1. V lost 0 bases and J lost 6; bases outside the gene matches: 11. The length of the CDR3 is 16 residues. Germline CDR1 and CDR2: MGHRA and YSYEKL. CDR3 sequence: CASSQDPATGYPEQYF. CDR3 coding DNA: TGCGCCAGCAGCCAAGATCCCGCGACAGGGTATCCCGAGCAGTACTTC.

The V call is TRBV28, the J call TRBJ1-6, with D hard to call. The germline V gene encodes CDR1 MDHEN and CDR2 SYDVKM. The CDR3 consists of 15 residues. Between the trimmed V and J ends, which lost 5 bases and 0 bases, there was a span of 8 bases. The CDR3 here is CASSVLSSYNSPLHF. CDR3 in DNA: TGTGCCAGCAGTGTACTGAGCTCCTATAATTCACCCCTCCACTTT.

The rearrangement links TRBV24-1 to TRBJ2-1, with 7 bases matching TRBD2. Trimming took 4 bases from V and 6 from J; bases not matched to a gene: 11. In germline, CDR1 is KGHDR, CDR2 SFDVKD. CDR3 length equals 16 residues. The CDR3 region is CATSDPSSGGTNEQFF. The CDR3, as DNA: TGTGCCACCAGTGACCCCTCTAGCGGAGGAACCAATGAGCAGTTCTTC.

DNA of the CDR3: TGTGCCACCAGGAGCCTGAGGACGCTCGGAGGGGGAGGGCCCCAGCATTTT. It encodes CATRSLRTLGGGGPQHF. The chain is built from TRBV24-1 and TRBJ1-5; tentative D call: TRBD1 (6 bases). In germline, CDR1 is KGHDR, CDR2 SFDVKD. The V and J ends lost 7 bases and 9 bases respectively, with 27 bases between them. The CDR3 length is 17 residues.

CDR3 residues: CASSERSTNTGELFF. The CDR3 DNA reads as TGCGCCAGCAGTGAAAGGTCTACGAACACCGGGGAGCTGTTTTTT. This chain links TRBV10-2 with TRBJ2-2; D unresolved. Germline CDR1 reads WSHSY; CDR2 reads SAAADI. This CDR3 comprises 15 residues. The V and J ends lost 3 bases and 0 bases respectively, with 8 bases between them.

This clone was picked up many times. The J gene is TRBJ2-7, the V gene TRBV7-9; D gene unclear. Trimming pared 3 bases from V and 4 bases from J, leaving 7 bases between. The CDR3 length is 12 residues. Germline V lookup: CDR1 SEHNR, CDR2 FQNEAQ (reference sequence). CDR3 region: CASSFGHYEQYF. The CDR3 nucleotides are TGTGCCAGCAGCTTCGGTCATTACGAGCAGTACTTC.

For the CDR3, the DNA is TGTGCCAGCGCGGCAGGGTTCGGATATGGCTACACCTTC. Translated, it gives CASAAGFGYGYTF. The chain combines TRBV12-3 or TRBV12-4 with TRBJ1-2; perhaps TRBD1 as D (5 bases). Trimming pared 8 bases from V and 5 bases from J, leaving 15 bases between. The CDR3 is made up of 13 amino acids.

This rearrangement joins TRBV19 to TRBJ1-2; 10 bases fit TRBD1. The CDR3 has 16 amino acids. CDR1 is LNHDA and CDR2 is SQIVND in the germline V gene (reference sequence). J lost 4 bases, V lost 4 bases, and 9 bases had no gene match. This CDR3 reads CASSKTGGTGTYGYTF. As DNA, the CDR3 is TGTGCCAGTAGTAAGACAGGGGGCACGGGAACCTATGGCTACACCTTC.

The chain's CDR3 is CASSIRTSGIPNEQYF. The CDR3 region has the DNA TGTGCCAGCAGTATCCGGACTAGCGGGATACCCAACGAGCAGTACTTC. The V call is TRBV6-6, the J call TRBJ2-7; 12 bases align to TRBD2. Germline V CDR1 and CDR2: MNHNY, SVGAGI (reference sequence). The CDR3 spans 16 residues. V shed 5 bases, J shed 5 bases, and the junction held 10 bases outside the gene matches.

This chain connects TRBV7-2 to TRBJ1-2, with 10 bases matching TRBD1. V lost 6 bases, J lost 7 bases, and 5 bases stayed unmatched. The CDR3 totals 13 residues. Germline CDR1 reads SGHTA; CDR2 reads FQGNSA. The CDR3 reads CASRQTGGPGYTF. CDR3 DNA sequence: TGTGCCAGCAGACAGACAGGGGGCCCTGGCTACACCTTC.

The count of this clone is one. The chain combines TRBV4-1 with TRBJ1-4; D remains unclear. Trimming removed 4 bases from V and 3 bases from J, with 12 bases in between. Looked up from germline, CDR1 is MGHRA and CDR2 is YSYEKL. CDR3 length: 15 residues. DNA for the CDR3: TGCGCCAGCAGCCGATCAGGTACCTCTAATGAAAAACTGTTTTTT. Its translation is CASSRSGTSNEKLFF.

A single count supports this clone. The V gene is TRBV12-3 or TRBV12-4, the J gene TRBJ1-5, with D unresolved. CDR3 length: 13 amino acids. V was pared by 4 bases and J by 4 bases, with 8 bases between. Here the CDR3 reads CASSWIVNQPQHF. The CDR3 region has the DNA TGTGCCAGCAGTTGGATAGTGAATCAGCCCCAGCATTTT.

The chain uses TRBV10-1 and TRBJ2-5; D perhaps matches TRBD1 (6 bases). There are 15 residues in the CDR3. V was trimmed by 2 bases and J by 5 bases, leaving 15 bases between them. Germline assignment: CDR1 WNHNN and CDR2 SYGVQD (reference sequence). The CDR3: CASSEGQRFTETQYF. The CDR3 DNA is TGCGCCAGCAGTGAGGGACAGAGATTTACGGAGACCCAGTACTTC.

This clone was detected only once. The V and J genes are TRBV19 and TRBJ2-4; 7 nucleotides align to TRBD1. This CDR3 spans 15 amino acids. The germline V gene encodes CDR1 LNHDA and CDR2 SQIVND (reference sequence). Trimming removed 2 bases from V and 7 bases from J; junction bases left unmatched: 8. CDR3 DNA sequence: TGTGCCAGTAGTATATCCTTGGGCAGGGGGAACATTCAGTACTTC. It is translated as CASSISLGRGNIQYF.

The V gene is TRBV11-2, the J gene TRBJ1-2; a possible D gene is TRBD1 (5 bases). V was cut by 5 bases and J by 3 bases, with 13 bases left in between. The germline V gene encodes CDR1 SGHAT and CDR2 FQNNGV. This CDR3 has 14 amino acids. CDR3 coding DNA: TGTGCCAGCAGCCGTGGCAGGGCCGACTATGGCTACACCTTC. Residues: CASSRGRADYGYTF.

The chain carries TRBV27 and TRBJ1-2; no clear D gene. Germline V gene lookup returns CDR1 MNHEY and CDR2 SMNVEV (reference sequence). The CDR3 totals 16 residues. V lost 3 bases to trimming and J lost 0 bases, with 14 bases between them. This CDR3 reads CASSFFPPRTNYGYTF. In DNA, the CDR3 is TGTGCCAGCAGTTTTTTCCCCCCCAGAACTAACTATGGCTACACCTTC.

This CDR3 reads CASSPRTGGRLGTGELFF. Written as DNA, the CDR3 is TGTGCCAGCAGCCCGCGGACAGGAGGGAGGTTGGGCACCGGGGAGCTGTTTTTT. This rearrangement joins TRBV7-2 to TRBJ2-2; TRBD1 might be the D (7 bases). CDR3 length: 18 amino acids. CDR1 and CDR2 (germline): SGHTA, FQGNSA. Trimming took 5 bases from V and 4 from J, leaving 23 bases between them.

This sequence joins TRBV5-1 and TRBJ1-1; 8 bases match TRBD1. The CDR3 covers 12 residues. Per the germline V gene, CDR1 is SGHRS and CDR2 is YFSETQ. The V gene end was trimmed by 7 bases and the J gene end by 5 bases; junction bases not matched to a gene: 4. The CDR3 region has the DNA TGCGCCAGCCGGACAGGGAGGACTGAAGCTTTCTTT. It encodes CASRTGRTEAFF.

J is TRBJ1-3 and V is TRBV10-3; D is ambiguous. CDR1 ENHRY and CDR2 SYGVKD come from the germline V gene. The CDR3 consists of 14 residues. Trimming left V 4 bases short and J 0 bases short, with 7 bases between. DNA for the CDR3: TGTGCCATCAGTGCCGGGGTCTCTGGAAACACCATATATTTT. This sequence encodes CAISAGVSGNTIYF.

This clone was seen ten or more times. The chain links TRBV2 to TRBJ1-2; a possible D gene is TRBD1 (6 bases). Germline V gene data show CDR1 as SNHLY and CDR2 as FYNNEI. V shed 6 bases and J shed 5 bases, with 16 bases lying between them. CDR3 length: 14 residues. CDR3 protein: CASSLLRGEYGYTF. CDR3 coding DNA: TGTGCCAGCAGCCTCCTCAGGGGCGAATATGGCTACACCTTC.